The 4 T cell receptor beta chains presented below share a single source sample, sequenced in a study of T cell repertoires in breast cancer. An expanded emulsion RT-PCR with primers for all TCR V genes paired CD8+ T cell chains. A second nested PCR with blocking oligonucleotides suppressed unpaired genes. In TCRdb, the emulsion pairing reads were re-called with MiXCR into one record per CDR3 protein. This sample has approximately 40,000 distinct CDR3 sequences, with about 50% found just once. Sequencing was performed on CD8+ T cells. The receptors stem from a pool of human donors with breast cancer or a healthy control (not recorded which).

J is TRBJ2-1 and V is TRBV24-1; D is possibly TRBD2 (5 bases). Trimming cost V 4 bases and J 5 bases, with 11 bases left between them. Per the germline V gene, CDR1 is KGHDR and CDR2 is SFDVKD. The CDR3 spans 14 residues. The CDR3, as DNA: TGTGCCACCAGTGACGAGGGTTTGCACAATGAGCAGTTCTTC. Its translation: CATSDEGLHNEQFF.

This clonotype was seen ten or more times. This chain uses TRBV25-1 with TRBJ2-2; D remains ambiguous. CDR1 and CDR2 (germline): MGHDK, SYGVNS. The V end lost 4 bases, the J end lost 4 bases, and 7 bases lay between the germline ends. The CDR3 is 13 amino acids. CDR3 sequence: CASSAVTTGELFF. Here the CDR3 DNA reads TGTGCCAGCAGTGCCGTTACCACCGGGGAGCTGTTTTTT.

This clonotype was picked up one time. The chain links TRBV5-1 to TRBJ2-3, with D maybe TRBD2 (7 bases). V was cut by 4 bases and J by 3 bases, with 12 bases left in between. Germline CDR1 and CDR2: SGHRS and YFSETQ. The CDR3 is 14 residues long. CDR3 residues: CASSQQGGTDTQYF. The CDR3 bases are TGCGCCAGCAGCCAACAGGGAGGGACAGATACGCAGTATTTT.

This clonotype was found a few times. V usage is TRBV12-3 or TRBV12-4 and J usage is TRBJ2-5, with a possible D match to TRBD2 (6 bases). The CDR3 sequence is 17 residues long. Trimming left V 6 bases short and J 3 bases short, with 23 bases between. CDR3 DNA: TGTGCCAGCAGCCAGGGACTTTCAAACCCCAGTAAAGAGACCCAGTACTTC. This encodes CASSQGLSNPSKETQYF.